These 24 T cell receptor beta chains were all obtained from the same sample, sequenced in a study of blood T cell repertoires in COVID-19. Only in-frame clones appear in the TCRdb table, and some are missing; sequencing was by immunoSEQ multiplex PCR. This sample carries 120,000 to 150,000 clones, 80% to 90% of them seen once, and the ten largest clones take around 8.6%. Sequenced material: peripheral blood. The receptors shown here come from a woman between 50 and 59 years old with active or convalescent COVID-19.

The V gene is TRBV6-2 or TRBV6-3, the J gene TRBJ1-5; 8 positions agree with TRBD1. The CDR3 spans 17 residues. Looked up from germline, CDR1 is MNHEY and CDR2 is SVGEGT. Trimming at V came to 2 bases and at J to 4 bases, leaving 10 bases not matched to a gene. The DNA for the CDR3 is TGTGCCAGCAGTTACAGGTTCGGACAGGGCGATAATCAGCCCCAGCATTTT. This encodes CASSYRFGQGDNQPQHF.

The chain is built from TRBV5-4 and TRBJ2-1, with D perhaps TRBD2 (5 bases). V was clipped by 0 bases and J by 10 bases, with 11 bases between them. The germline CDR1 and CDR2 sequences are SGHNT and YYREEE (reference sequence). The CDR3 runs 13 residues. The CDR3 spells CASSLELAEEQFF. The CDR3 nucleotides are TGTGCCAGCAGCTTGGAGCTAGCTGAAGAGCAGTTCTTC.

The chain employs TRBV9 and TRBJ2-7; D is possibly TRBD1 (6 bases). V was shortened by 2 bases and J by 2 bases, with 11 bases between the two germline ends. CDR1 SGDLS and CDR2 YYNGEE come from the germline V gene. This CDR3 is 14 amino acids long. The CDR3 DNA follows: TGTGCCAGCAGCGTCGGGACACAGACCTACGAGCAGTACTTC. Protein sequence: CASSVGTQTYEQYF. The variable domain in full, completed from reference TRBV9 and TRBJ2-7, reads DSGVTQTPKHLITATGQRVTLRCSPRSGDLSVYWYQQSLDQGLQFLIQYYNGEERAKGNILERFSAQQFPDLHSELNLSSLELGDSALYFCASSVGTQTYEQYFGPGTRLTVT.

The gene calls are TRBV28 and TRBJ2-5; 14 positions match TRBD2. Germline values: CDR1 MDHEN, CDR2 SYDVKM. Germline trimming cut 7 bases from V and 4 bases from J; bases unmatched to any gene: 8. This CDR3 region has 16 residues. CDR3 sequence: CASTMGLAGVRETQYF. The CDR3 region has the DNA TGTGCCAGCACCATGGGACTAGCGGGAGTTCGAGAGACCCAGTACTTC.

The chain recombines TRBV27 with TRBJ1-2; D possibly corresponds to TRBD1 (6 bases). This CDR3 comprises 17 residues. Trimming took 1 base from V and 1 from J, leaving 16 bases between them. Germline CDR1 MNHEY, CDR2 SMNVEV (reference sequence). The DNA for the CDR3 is TGTGCCAGCAGTTTATATTCCGGACAGATCTTTAACTATGGCTACACCTTC. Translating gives CASSLYSGQIFNYGYTF.

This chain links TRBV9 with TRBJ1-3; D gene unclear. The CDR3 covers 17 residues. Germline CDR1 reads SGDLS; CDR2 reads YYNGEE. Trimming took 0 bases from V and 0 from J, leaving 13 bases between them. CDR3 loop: CASSVGSGQSSGNTIYF. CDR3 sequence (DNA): TGTGCCAGCAGCGTAGGGTCTGGTCAGTCCTCTGGAAACACCATATATTTT.

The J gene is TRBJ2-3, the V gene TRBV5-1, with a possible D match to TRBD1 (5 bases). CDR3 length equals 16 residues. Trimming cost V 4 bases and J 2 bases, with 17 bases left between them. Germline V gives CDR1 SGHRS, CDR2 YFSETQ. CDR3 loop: CASSLGALAFTDTQYF. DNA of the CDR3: TGCGCCAGCAGCCTAGGGGCCCTTGCCTTCACAGATACGCAGTATTTT. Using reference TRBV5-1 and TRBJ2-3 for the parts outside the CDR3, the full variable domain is KAGVTQTPRYLIKTRGQQVTLSCSPISGHRSVSWYQQTPGQGLQFLFEYFSETQRNKGNFPGRFSGRQFSNSRSEMNVSTLELGDSALYLCASSLGALAFTDTQYFGPGTRLTVL.

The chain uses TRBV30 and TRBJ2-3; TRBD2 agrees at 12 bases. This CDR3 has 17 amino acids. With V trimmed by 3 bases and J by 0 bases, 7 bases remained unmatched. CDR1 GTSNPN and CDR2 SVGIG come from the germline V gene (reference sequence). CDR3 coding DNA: TGTGCCTGGAGGCCCCTAGCGGGGGGGGGTAGCACAGATACGCAGTATTTT. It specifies CAWRPLAGGGSTDTQYF.

The CDR3, as DNA: TGTGCCAGCAGCGTAGGTCCTAGCGGGAGAACCTACCCCCTCGAGCAGTACTTC. This encodes CASSVGPSGRTYPLEQYF. The V call is TRBV9, the J call TRBJ2-7, with 10 bases identical to TRBD2. This CDR3 has 18 residues. V dropped 0 bases and J dropped 6; count of bases not matched to a gene: 15. Germline CDR1 reads SGDLS; CDR2 reads YYNGEE.

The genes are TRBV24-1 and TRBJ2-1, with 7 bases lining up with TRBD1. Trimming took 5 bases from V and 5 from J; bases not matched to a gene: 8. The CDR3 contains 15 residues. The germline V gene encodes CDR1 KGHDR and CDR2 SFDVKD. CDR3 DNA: TGTGCCACCAGTGGGTCCGGGACAGTTGACAATGAGCAGTTCTTC. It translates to CATSGSGTVDNEQFF.

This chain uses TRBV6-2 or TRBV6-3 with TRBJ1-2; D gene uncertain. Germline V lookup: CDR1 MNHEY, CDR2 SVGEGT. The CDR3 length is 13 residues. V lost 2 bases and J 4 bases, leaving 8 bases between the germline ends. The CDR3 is CASSYDSVYGYTF. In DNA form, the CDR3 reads TGTGCCAGCAGTTACGACTCAGTCTATGGCTACACCTTC.

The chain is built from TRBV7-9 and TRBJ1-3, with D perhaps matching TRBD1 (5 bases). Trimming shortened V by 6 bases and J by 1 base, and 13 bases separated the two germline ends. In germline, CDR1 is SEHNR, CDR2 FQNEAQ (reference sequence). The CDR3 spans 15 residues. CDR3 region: CASSSDRTSGNTIYF. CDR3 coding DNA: TGTGCCAGCAGTTCCGACAGAACGTCTGGAAACACCATATATTTT.

The CDR3 loop is CASSFLAGDKYNEQFF. The CDR3 nucleotides are TGTGCCAGCAGCTTCCTAGCGGGGGACAAATACAATGAGCAGTTCTTC. This chain connects TRBV7-6 to TRBJ2-1; 10 bases fit TRBD2. This CDR3 contains 16 residues. Germline V CDR1 and CDR2: SGHVS, FNYEAQ. The V segment lost 3 bases and the J segment 4 bases; nucleotides outside the gene matches: 6.

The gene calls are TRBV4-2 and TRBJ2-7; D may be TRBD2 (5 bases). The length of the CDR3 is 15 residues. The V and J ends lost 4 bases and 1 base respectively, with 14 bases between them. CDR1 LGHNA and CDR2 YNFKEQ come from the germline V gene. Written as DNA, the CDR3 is TGTGCCAGCAGCCCCAACTCCGGGATTTCCTACGAGCAGTACTTC. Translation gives CASSPNSGISYEQYF.

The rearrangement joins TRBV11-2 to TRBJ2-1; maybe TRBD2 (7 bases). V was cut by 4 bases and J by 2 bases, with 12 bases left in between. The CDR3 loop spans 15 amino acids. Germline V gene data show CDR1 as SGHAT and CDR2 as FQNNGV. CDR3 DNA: TGTGCCAGCAGCTCCTCGGGGGGCACCTACAATGAGCAGTTCTTC. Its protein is CASSSSGGTYNEQFF.

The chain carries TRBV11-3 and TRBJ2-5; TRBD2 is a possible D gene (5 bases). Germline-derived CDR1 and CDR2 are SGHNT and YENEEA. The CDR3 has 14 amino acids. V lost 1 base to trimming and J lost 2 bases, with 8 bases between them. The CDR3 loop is CASSLGGVQETQYF. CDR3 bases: TGTGCCAGCAGCTTAGGGGGAGTACAAGAGACCCAGTACTTC.

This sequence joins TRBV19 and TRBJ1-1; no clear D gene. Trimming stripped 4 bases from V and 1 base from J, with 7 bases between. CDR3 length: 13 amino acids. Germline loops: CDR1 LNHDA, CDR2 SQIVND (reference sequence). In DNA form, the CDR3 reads TGTGCCAGTAGTACCACGAGGAACACTGAAGCTTTCTTT. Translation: CASSTTRNTEAFF. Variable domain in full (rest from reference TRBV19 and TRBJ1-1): DGGITQSPKYLFRKEGQNVTLSCEQNLNHDAMYWYRQDPGQGLRLIYYSQIVNDFQKGDIAEGYSVSREKKESFPLTVTSAQKNPTAFYLCASSTTRNTEAFFGQGTRLTVV.

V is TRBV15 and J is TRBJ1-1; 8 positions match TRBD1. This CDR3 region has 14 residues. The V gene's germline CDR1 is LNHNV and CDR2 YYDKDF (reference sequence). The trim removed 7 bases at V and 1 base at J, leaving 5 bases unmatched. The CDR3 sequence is CATNVDRENTEAFF. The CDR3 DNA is TGTGCCACCAACGTGGACAGGGAGAACACTGAAGCTTTCTTT.

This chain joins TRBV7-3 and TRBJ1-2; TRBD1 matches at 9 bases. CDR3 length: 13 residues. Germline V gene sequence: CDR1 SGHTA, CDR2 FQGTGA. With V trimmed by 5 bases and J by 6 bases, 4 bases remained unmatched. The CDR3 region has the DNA TGTGCCAGCAGCACAGGGGGCCTCGATGGCTACACCTTC. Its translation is CASSTGGLDGYTF.

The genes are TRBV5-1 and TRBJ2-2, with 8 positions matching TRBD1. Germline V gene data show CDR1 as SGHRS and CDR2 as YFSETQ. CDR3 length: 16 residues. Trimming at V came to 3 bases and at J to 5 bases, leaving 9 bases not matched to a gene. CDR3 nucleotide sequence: TGCGCCAGCAGCTGGTCCGGACAGGGTGGGACCGGGGAGCTGTTTTTT. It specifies CASSWSGQGGTGELFF.

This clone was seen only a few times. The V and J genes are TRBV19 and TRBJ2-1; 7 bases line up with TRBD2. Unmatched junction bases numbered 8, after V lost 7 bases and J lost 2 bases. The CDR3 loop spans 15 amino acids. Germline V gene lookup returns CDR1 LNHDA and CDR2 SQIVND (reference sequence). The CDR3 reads CASNLPGLTYNEQFF. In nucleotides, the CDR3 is TGTGCCAGTAACCTCCCGGGACTAACCTACAATGAGCAGTTCTTC.

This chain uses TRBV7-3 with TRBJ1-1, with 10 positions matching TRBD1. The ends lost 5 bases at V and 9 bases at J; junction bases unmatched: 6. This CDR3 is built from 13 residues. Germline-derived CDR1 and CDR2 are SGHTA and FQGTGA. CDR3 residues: CASSPGTGDKAFF. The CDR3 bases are TGTGCCAGCAGCCCAGGGACAGGGGACAAAGCTTTCTTT.

The CDR3 nucleotides read TGTGCCAGCAGGACGGGGACAGGAGAGACCCAGTACTTC. Translated, it gives CASRTGTGETQYF. The V and J genes are TRBV2 and TRBJ2-5, with 8 bases that match TRBD1. Per the germline V gene, CDR1 is SNHLY and CDR2 is FYNNEI. Trimming removed 6 bases from V and 4 bases from J; junction bases left unmatched: 4. CDR3 length equals 13 residues.

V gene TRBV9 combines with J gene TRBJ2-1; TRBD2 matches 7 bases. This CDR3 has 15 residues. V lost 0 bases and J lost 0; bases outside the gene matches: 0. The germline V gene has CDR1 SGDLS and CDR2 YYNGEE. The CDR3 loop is CASSVGGGSYNEQFF. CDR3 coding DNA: TGTGCCAGCAGCGTAGGCGGGGGCTCCTACAATGAGCAGTTCTTC.